The entry below gives a single T cell receptor (beta chain) sequence along with its context. The antigen remains undetermined. TCRdb re-called the 5' RACE reads with MiXCR, one entry per CDR3 protein. The sample shows roughly 1,500,000 distinct CDR3 sequences, about 30% of them seen only once. Trimming cost V 1 base and J 12 bases, with 6 bases left between them. The CDR3 runs to 10 residues. Germline-derived CDR1 and CDR2 are SEHNR and FQNEAQ (reference sequence). This specimen comes from a study of identical twins. Findings and limits, study-wide: Abundant beta clonotypes from cord blood bore fewer insertions; memory repertoires lacked this pattern. Surplus twin overlap in beta out-of-frame sequences was less pronounced. Its conclusions, products of cross-sectional statistical analysis, did not come from following the same donors.

Each donor (without exception) was a healthy Caucasian. Specimen: cord blood. This sequence originates from a newborn girl in good health. The gene calls are TRBV7-9 and TRBJ1-2; D gene uncertain. CDR3 region: CASSLGENTF. The CDR3 DNA reads TGTGCCAGCAGCTTAGGGGAAAACACCTTC.